The clone carrying this T cell receptor (beta chain) was seen just once. This record comes from a study of shared clonotypes between healthy human individuals. Clones were sequenced by immunoSEQ multiplex PCR, and TCRdb holds only the in-frame ones, with some missing. The data show 950,000 to 1,300,000 clones, roughly 80% seen once. Germline-derived CDR1 and CDR2 are MGHRA and YSYEKL. The CDR3 spans 17 residues. V was cut by 2 bases and J by 2 bases, with 16 bases left in between. Sequencing used memory CD4+ T cells sorted from blood. Subset in this sample: CD45RA-negative fraction. This rearrangement joins TRBV4-1 to TRBJ1-5; maybe TRBD1 (6 bases). The sequence came from a man aged 18-30 years in good health. CDR3 sequence: CASSQYRQASGNQPQHF. The CDR3 bases are TGCGCCAGCAGCCAATATAGACAGGCGTCGGGCAATCAGCCCCAGCATTTT.